The T cell receptor beta chain under discussion was sequenced for a study of spatial heterogeneity in lung cancer. This clonotype has more than one count but fewer than ten. Using its own MiXCR run on the 5' RACE reads, TCRdb lists one record per CDR3 protein. The sample has under 150,000 distinct CDR3 sequences, 10% to 15% seen once. V was pared by 0 bases and J by 6 bases, with 6 bases between. Germline CDR1 and CDR2: SGHAT and FQNNGV. There are 13 residues in the CDR3. This sample's time point: blood at routine non-recurrence follow-up after resection. Whole RNA, isolated from tumor, nontumor lung or frozen PBMC, was sequenced without prior sorting.

The chain carries TRBV11-2 and TRBJ2-4; D gene ambiguous. The receptor was isolated from a male donor with early-stage non-small cell lung cancer. This specimen consisted of PBMCs, obtained at follow-up. In nucleotides, the CDR3 is TGTGCCAGCAGCTTAGAGGTGGCAAACATTCAGTACTTC. It yields the protein CASSLEVANIQYF.